This entry describes one T cell receptor (beta chain). Its antigen is unidentified. These data are taken from a study of OX40 agonist ivuxolimab in advanced cancers. The overall study: Patients were given ivuxolimab, an antibody that agonizes OX40 (CD134). Dose-escalation patients had hepatocellular carcinoma, melanoma, renal cell or head and neck cancer.

Assay used: immunoSEQ multiplex PCR; TCRdb lists only in-frame clones, some missing. The sample carries some 25,000 clones, 75% to 90% recorded once. Notes on the study in general: Determination of antigen specificity was not performed for the expanded peripheral T cells. Dose levels from 0.1 to 3.0 mg/kg saw CD4+ and CD8+ blood T cells expand clonally by week 6.

The V gene lost 5 bases and the J gene lost 0 bases, with 11 bases spanning the gap. Germline CDR1 is SGHVS and CDR2 is FQNEAQ. CDR3 length equals 14 residues. The sequence came from an adult with an advanced solid tumor such as melanoma, head and neck, liver or kidney cancer. The specimen was CD4+ or CD8+ T cells sorted from blood, collected in a trial of the OX40 agonist ivuxolimab. The chain is built from TRBV7-8 and TRBJ2-7; D possibly corresponds to TRBD1 (6 bases). This CDR3 is CASSRQVPSYEQYF. In nucleotides, the CDR3 is TGTGCCAGCAGCAGACAGGTTCCCTCCTACGAGCAGTACTTC.